Listed here are 8 T cell receptor beta chains from one sample, sequenced in a study of T cell responses to AZD1222 COVID-19 vaccine. Clones were read by immunoSEQ multiplex PCR, and TCRdb kept only the in-frame ones, dropping some. The sample yields some 110,000 clones, more than 80% seen once. Specimen: peripheral blood, collected on day 0 of AZD1222 vaccination. These receptor sequences come from an adult in good health.

The CDR3 DNA follows: TGTGCCAGCACCCCCTCGGAGCCCGGGGGAGAAAAACTGTTTTTT. Its translation: CASTPSEPGGEKLFF. This chain links TRBV6-6 with TRBJ1-4; TRBD1 might be the D (5 bases). The CDR3 extends over 15 amino acids. Trimming shortened V by 7 bases and J by 8 bases, and 20 bases separated the two germline ends. Germline V gene lookup returns CDR1 MNHNY and CDR2 SVGAGI (reference sequence).

J is TRBJ1-1 and V is TRBV19, with TRBD1 as a possible D gene (6 bases). The CDR3 contains 14 residues. Germline CDR1 and CDR2: LNHDA and SQIVND (reference sequence). Trimming pared 0 bases from V and 10 bases from J, leaving 15 bases between. The CDR3, as DNA: TGTGCCAGTAGTATAGATCGGGGGCTCGTTACAGCTTTCTTT. Encoded protein: CASSIDRGLVTAFF.

The V and J genes are TRBV7-8 and TRBJ2-1, with D uncertain. CDR3 length equals 11 residues. With 1 base removed from V and 9 bases from J, the gap between germline ends came to 4 bases. CDR1 is SGHVS and CDR2 is FQNEAQ in the germline V gene. The CDR3 DNA follows: TGTGCCAGCAGCTTAGTGGGTGAGCAGTTCTTC. Residues: CASSLVGEQFF.

The chain has TRBV6-1 and TRBJ1-2, with D possibly being TRBD1 (5 bases). The CDR3 contains 15 residues. The V end was cut by 8 bases, the J end by 8 bases, with 24 bases between. The V gene's germline CDR1 is MNHNS and CDR2 SASEGT. This CDR3 is CASASTKGFRLGYTF. Written as DNA, the CDR3 is TGTGCCAGCGCCAGTACCAAGGGGTTTAGGCTGGGCTACACCTTC.

The J gene is TRBJ1-3, the V gene TRBV5-5; 9 bases map to TRBD1. CDR1 is SGHKS, CDR2 YYEKEE, per germline (reference sequence). V lost 4 bases, J lost 4 bases, and 6 bases stayed unmatched. The CDR3 covers 15 residues. CDR3 nucleotide sequence: TGTGCCAGCAGCCTCCCCGGGACAGGGGGAAACACCATATATTTT. As protein: CASSLPGTGGNTIYF.

The chain carries TRBV5-6 and TRBJ2-3; D is unclear. V lost 1 base to trimming and J lost 4 bases, with 7 bases between them. Germline-derived CDR1 and CDR2 are SGHDT and YYEEEE. This CDR3 is 13 amino acids long. CDR3 amino acids: CASSLNWADTQYF. The CDR3 region has the DNA TGTGCCAGCAGCTTGAATTGGGCAGATACGCAGTATTTT. Full variable domain (rest looked up from reference TRBV5-6 and TRBJ2-3): DAGVTQSPTHLIKTRGQQVTLRCSPKSGHDTVSWYQQALGQGPQFIFQYYEEEERQRGNFPDRFSGHQFPNYSSELNVNALLLGDSALYLCASSLNWADTQYFGPGTRLTVL.

V and J are TRBV7-2 and TRBJ1-1, with no clear D. Germline V gives CDR1 SGHTA, CDR2 FQGNSA. This CDR3 spans 13 amino acids. V dropped 2 bases and J dropped 1 base, with 5 bases sitting between them. CDR3 loop: CASSLSRNTEAFF. The CDR3 DNA reads TGTGCCAGCAGCTTATCCAGGAACACTGAAGCTTTCTTT.

The CDR3 DNA reads as TGTGCCAGCAGCTTAACGCGACCCACCGGGACAGGACGCTACAATGAGCAGTTCTTC. Translating gives CASSLTRPTGTGRYNEQFF. The chain links TRBV7-3 to TRBJ2-1; TRBD1 agrees at 8 bases. CDR1 and CDR2 from the germline V gene are SGHTA and FQGTGA. The V gene end was trimmed by 0 bases and the J gene end by 3 bases; junction bases not matched to a gene: 13. The CDR3 is made up of 19 amino acids.